One TCR beta chain is described in this entry. MiXCR was run by TCRdb on the 5' RACE reads, yielding one entry per CDR3 protein. The sample includes 400,000 to 650,000 distinct CDR3 sequences, about a fifth of them seen just once. These data come from a study of T cells after yellow fever vaccination. Germline CDR1 reads DFQATT; CDR2 reads SNEGSKA (reference sequence). CDR3 length equals 16 residues. Trimming removed 3 bases from V and 5 bases from J; junction bases left unmatched: 12. This clonotype was sampled from a man aged 18 to 30 who received the YFV17D yellow fever vaccine. The specimen comprised PBMCs, sampled less than 25 days after the first yellow fever vaccination. J is TRBJ2-5 and V is TRBV20-1; 10 bases fit TRBD2. The CDR3 is CSASDPLAGEAETQYF. CDR3 in DNA: TGCAGTGCTAGTGACCCCCTAGCGGGGGAGGCGGAGACCCAGTACTTC.